Detailed here is one T cell receptor (beta chain). It lacks a known antigen. Base quality data are lacking; no much larger clone is found one base away. The source of the sample is a study of blood T cell repertoires in COVID-19 (dated by TCRdb to between 2020 and 2021). A note on the overall study: Samples covering the acute and convalescent phases of COVID-19 were provided by collaborators in the United States, Italy and Spain. Subjects who had been exposed to COVID-19, were actively infected with it, or had recovered from it provided the deeply sampled blood TCRbeta repertoires that made up the dataset. Samples came from the ongoing ImmuneRACE study (first 160 participants) plus 1,254 subjects from 6 global collaborators. A de-identified subject ID, COVID-19 status, age in years and sex were almost always included in the sample metadata. The prospective study material was composed of cDNA or gDNA derived from T cells, B-cell-depleted T cells, or PBMCs. A freely available public database, intended as a resource for researchers studying the immune response to SARS-CoV-2, is where the repertoires were released. Where available, HLA class I and class II types were obtained from metadata supplied by the sample provider rather than from assay-based typing.

Reading the germline V gene (reference sequence) gives CDR1 MNHEY and CDR2 SMNVEV. Taken from cysteine to phenylalanine, the CDR3 has 19 residues. Of all the DNA, just the CDR3 is kept, 57 bases in frame from base 1. The germline V and J ends show losses of 2 bases and 2 bases respectively, and no gene match explains 17 bases of the junction. Each collaborating institution followed its own protocols to collect whole blood in K2EDTA tubes. For TCRbeta analysis, collaborator samples were shipped as frozen whole blood, as isolated PBMCs, or as DNA extracted from either sample type. TCRbeta CDR3 regions were amplified from genomic DNA by means of the immunoSEQ Assay, a bias-controlled multiplex PCR. The study's processing was this. The number of nucleated cells in each sample was estimated by amplification of reference gene primers within the assay. To quantify the absolute abundance of each unique TCRbeta CDR3 rearrangement, sequence reads were collapsed and filtered. For each sample, productive Simpson clonality was calculated as the square root of Simpson's diversity index across productive rearrangements. This is the immuneACCESS table as TCRdb keeps it, with only in-frame sequences that have V and J called. A part of the clones is gone; compared with another copy, unresolved V genes explain less than half, and the rest is unexplained. V and J calls plus clone size are reproduced from that table; the DNA served to infer D and trimming. The sample table contains about 99,000 clones; only one count was recorded for approximately 84% of them. In total, the top ten clones hold more than 5% of the sample.

Paper-wide results and their limitations: The amount of clinical and demographic metadata varied by source and participant and was provided uncurated.

Sequenced sample: peripheral blood. The clonotype originates from a human donor in a cohort sampled during active COVID-19. The rearranged chain carries TRBV27 and TRBJ2-7, with 8 junctional bases fitting TRBD1. The CDR3 is CASSLPHGTGLNQTYEQYF. DNA sequence: TGTGCCAGCAGTTTACCCCACGGGACAGGCCTAAACCAAACCTACGAGCAGTACTTC.